One TCR beta chain is described in this entry. Its antigen specificity is not known. No base-level quality is on record; no much larger clone is a single base apart. Whole blood was collected in K2EDTA tubes by collaborating institutions according to the institutions' own protocols. For TCRbeta analysis, collaborators shipped samples in one of three forms: frozen whole blood, isolated PBMCs, or DNA extracted from either of those sample types. The immunoSEQ Assay, a bias-controlled multiplex PCR, was used to amplify TCRbeta CDR3 regions from genomic DNA. Concerning the study's data processing: The number of nucleated cells in each sample was estimated from the amplification of reference gene primers within the assay. To quantify the absolute abundance of each unique TCRbeta CDR3 rearrangement, sequence reads were collapsed and filtered. For each sample, productive Simpson clonality was calculated by taking the square root of Simpson's diversity index across productive rearrangements. What TCRdb holds here is the immuneACCESS table cut down to in-frame rearrangements. Part of the clones is not present; checked against another copy, under half of the missing clones reflect an unresolved V gene, and the others are unexplained. The D gene and trimming were derived from the DNA, and the V and J assignments and clone size from that table. The sample includes 200,000 to 250,000 clones, with roughly nine tenths observed a single time. Of the sample, 5.5% to 8% is held by the ten largest clones.

These data are taken from a study of blood T cell repertoires in COVID-19 (dated by TCRdb to 2018 to 2021). Concerning the study at large: Collaborator samples came from the United States, Italy and Spain and covered acute and convalescent phases of COVID-19. The prospective study material was composed of cDNA or gDNA derived from T cells, B-cell-depleted T cells, or PBMCs. Subjects who had been exposed to COVID-19, were actively infected with it, or had recovered from it provided the deeply sampled blood TCRbeta repertoires that made up the dataset. The repertoires were released in a freely available public database meant as a resource for research on the immune response to SARS-CoV-2. Samples were obtained from the ongoing ImmuneRACE study (first 160 participants) and from over 1,000 subjects provided by 6 global collaborators. Nearly every sample came with metadata listing a de-identified subject ID, COVID-19 status, age in years and sex. Where HLA class I and class II types were available, the types were taken from metadata supplied by the sample provider, not from assay-based typing.

The germline V gene (reference sequence) gives CDR1 as SEHNR and CDR2 as FQNEAQ. The CDR3, cysteine through phenylalanine, is 17 amino acids long. The retained sequence is limited to the CDR3, 51 bases, with the frame set at the first base. Clipping removes 5 bases from V and 2 bases from J, with 8 as the unmatched junction base count. What the research found in general, with its limitations: How much clinical and demographic metadata was included differed by source and by participant, and the metadata was provided uncurated.

Recombination connected TRBV7-9 to TRBJ2-6, with 8 bases in between that match TRBD2. The TCR was taken from a man in his 60s with acute or convalescent COVID-19. Sequencing used peripheral blood. The CDR3 loop reads CASSRSGILTGANVLTF. The DNA sequence is given as TGTGCCAGCAGCCGTAGCGGGATCCTCACTGGGGCCAACGTCCTGACTTTC.